Listed here are 22 T cell receptor beta chains from one sample, sequenced in a study of T cells expressing NK-cell markers. Reanalyzing the 5' RACE reads, TCRdb keeps one entry per CDR3 protein, without DNA. The sample table includes 7,500 to 8,000 distinct CDR3 sequences. The sample was blood T cells: a sorted CD56 or NKG2C T cell subset, CD4+ or CD8+ T cells, or bulk PBMC T cells (not recorded which). These receptors all come from a man younger than 35 in good health.

The chain joins TRBV21-1 to TRBJ2-1; no DNA is available, so the TRBD2 call from TCRdb remains unchecked. TRBV21-1 is deemed a pseudogene. There are 16 residues in the CDR3. This CDR3 reads CARRVEGGPIYNEQFF.

CDR3 sequence: CASSLLADEQFF. The chain combines TRBV5-4 with TRBJ2-1. This CDR3 comprises 12 residues. Germline V gene sequence: CDR1 SGHNT, CDR2 YYREEE (reference sequence). The whole variable domain, remainder taken from reference TRBV5-4 and TRBJ2-1, is ETGVTQSPTHLIKTRGQQVTLRCSSQSGHNTVSWYQQALGQGPQFIFQYYREEENGRGNFPPRFSGLQFPNYSSELNVNALELDDSALYLCASSLLADEQFFGPGTRLTVL.

The chain couples TRBV24-1 to TRBJ2-5; TCRdb's D gene call, TRBD1, goes unchecked for lack of DNA. The CDR3 runs to 15 residues. The germline V gene encodes CDR1 KGHDR and CDR2 SFDVKD. The CDR3 reads CATSDFTGLEETQYF.

In terms of frequency, this clonotype is medium-sized. This CDR3 reads CSARGVASTDTQYF. The chain recombines TRBV20-1 with TRBJ2-3. The CDR3 totals 14 residues. CDR1 DFQATT and CDR2 SNEGSKA come from the germline V gene (reference sequence).

This sequence joins TRBV20-1 and TRBJ1-4; TCRdb reports TRBD1, a call that lacks DNA to check it against. From germline, CDR1 is DFQATT and CDR2 SNEGSKA (reference sequence). The CDR3 spans 13 residues. This CDR3 is CSATTGGGEKLFF.

This chain joins TRBV4-1 and TRBJ2-5; TCRdb reports TRBD2, a call that lacks DNA to check it against. The germline gives CDR1 MGHRA, CDR2 YSYEKL. The CDR3 spans 17 residues. This CDR3 is CASSQDREYRYSETQYF.

This clonotype is deemed medium-sized by its frequency. This chain uses TRBV3-1 with TRBJ2-1; the D call of TRBD1 rests on TCRdb alone, since no DNA is present to check it. Germline V gene lookup returns CDR1 LGHDT and CDR2 YNNKEL (reference sequence). This CDR3 is built from 12 residues. The CDR3 region is CASSPTGQGQFF.

This chain joins TRBV15 and TRBJ1-6. The CDR3 has 18 residues. Germline CDR1 reads LNHNV; CDR2 reads YYDKDF (reference sequence). The CDR3 is CATSRESILSSYNSPLHF.

In terms of frequency, this clonotype is medium-sized (0.01 to 0.1%). V usage is TRBV4-3 and J usage is TRBJ2-7; checking the TCRdb D call of TRBD2 is not possible without DNA. CDR3 size: 17 residues. Looked up from germline, CDR1 is LGHNA and CDR2 is YSLEER. CDR3 loop: CASSQDRPGLRTDEQYF.

This chain connects TRBV19 to TRBJ2-1; checking the TCRdb D call of TRBD1 is not possible without DNA. The CDR3 is 14 amino acids. Germline CDR1 is LNHDA and CDR2 is SQIVND (reference sequence). The CDR3 here is CASKRTIYHNEQFF.

The rearrangement joins TRBV5-4 to TRBJ2-1; lacking DNA, the TRBD2 call made by TCRdb goes unchecked. The CDR3 length is 14 residues. The germline gives CDR1 SGHNT, CDR2 YYREEE (reference sequence). CDR3 loop: CASSRSGGDNEQFF. Full variable domain (remainder filled in from reference TRBV5-4 and TRBJ2-1): ETGVTQSPTHLIKTRGQQVTLRCSSQSGHNTVSWYQQALGQGPQFIFQYYREEENGRGNFPPRFSGLQFPNYSSELNVNALELDDSALYLCASSRSGGDNEQFFGPGTRLTVL.

This clonotype ranks as medium-sized in terms of frequency. CDR3 sequence: CATSPGQGFQETQYF. The rearrangement links TRBV15 to TRBJ2-5; TCRdb's D gene call, TRBD1, goes unchecked for lack of DNA. The CDR3 length is 15 residues. The germline V gene has CDR1 LNHNV and CDR2 YYDKDF (reference sequence).

CDR3 in amino acids: CASSQKSGVLTYNEQFF. The chain employs TRBV4-3 and TRBJ2-1; TCRdb picks TRBD1, but there is no DNA to check that call. The CDR3 contains 17 residues. CDR1 LGHNA and CDR2 YSLEER come from the germline V gene.

CDR3 amino acids: CASSPTGTNYEQYF. V and J are TRBV19 and TRBJ2-7; there is no DNA to check the TCRdb D call of TRBD2. CDR1 LNHDA and CDR2 SQIVND come from the germline V gene (reference sequence). The CDR3 is 14 residues long.

This chain uses TRBV28 with TRBJ2-7; TCRdb calls TRBD2, which cannot be checked without DNA. This CDR3 contains 13 residues. Germline values: CDR1 MDHEN, CDR2 SYDVKM. Here the CDR3 reads CASRSSGLYEQYF.

The rearrangement joins TRBV2 to TRBJ2-3; as DNA is missing, the TRBD2 call by TCRdb cannot be tested. The germline gives CDR1 SNHLY, CDR2 FYNNEI. CDR3 length: 18 amino acids. The CDR3 region is CASSPTSGRAQYTDTQYF.

This clonotype is medium-sized (0.01 to 0.1%) by frequency. The chain recombines TRBV7-2 with TRBJ1-2. Germline V CDR1 and CDR2: SGHTA, FQGNSA. The CDR3 sequence is 15 residues long. This CDR3 is CASSLWGDAEYGYTF.

V gene TRBV5-4 combines with J gene TRBJ2-1; TCRdb picks TRBD1, but there is no DNA to check that call. CDR1 is SGHNT, CDR2 YYREEE, per germline (reference sequence). The CDR3 runs to 15 residues. The CDR3 sequence: CASSKGGGSYNEQFF.

In terms of frequency, this clonotype is medium-sized (0.01 to 0.1%). V gene TRBV18 combines with J gene TRBJ2-2. Germline loops: CDR1 KGHSH, CDR2 LQKENI. This CDR3 spans 13 amino acids. CDR3 region: CASSPQGAGELFF.

The chain has TRBV3-1 and TRBJ2-7; the D call from TCRdb, TRBD2, cannot be confirmed without DNA. Germline lookup yields CDR1 LGHDT and CDR2 YNNKEL (reference sequence). The CDR3 loop spans 16 amino acids. This CDR3 reads CASSQGVSGRAYEQYF.

The chain joins TRBV11-3 to TRBJ2-5; no DNA is available, so the TRBD2 call from TCRdb remains unchecked. The CDR3 runs to 16 residues. CDR1 is SGHNT, CDR2 YENEEA, per germline. CDR3 sequence: CASSPGLGGDLETQYF. Combining the CDR3 with reference TRBV11-3 and TRBJ2-5 gives the whole variable domain EAGVVQSPRYKIIEKKQPVAFWCNPISGHNTLYWYLQNLGQGPELLIRYENEEAVDDSQLPKDRFSAERLKGVDSTLKIQPAELGDSAVYLCASSPGLGGDLETQYFGPGTRLLVL.

The chain's CDR3 is CASSSWTESPGELFF. The chain joins TRBV11-3 to TRBJ2-2; the D call from TCRdb, TRBD1, cannot be confirmed without DNA. The CDR3 covers 15 residues. Germline loops: CDR1 SGHNT, CDR2 YENEEA. The full variable domain, its missing parts supplied by reference TRBV11-3 and TRBJ2-2, is EAGVVQSPRYKIIEKKQPVAFWCNPISGHNTLYWYLQNLGQGPELLIRYENEEAVDDSQLPKDRFSAERLKGVDSTLKIQPAELGDSAVYLCASSSWTESPGELFFGEGSRLTVL.